The clone carrying this TCR beta chain was seen a single time. This sample was included in a study of CD8 T cells in Susac syndrome. Reverse transcription of roughly 0.5 to 1 ug RNA used random hexamers. A single record per CDR3 protein comes from TCRdb applying MiXCR to the immunoSEQ multiplex PCR reads. This table holds about 300,000 distinct CDR3 sequences, around 91% found once. The V gene's germline CDR1 is MGHRA and CDR2 YSYEKL. The CDR3 has 13 amino acids. V gave up 1 base and J gave up 4 bases, with 5 bases separating them. The specimen was CD8+ T cells from PBMCs. The chain carries TRBV4-1 and TRBJ2-1; no clear D gene. The TCR was taken from a human donor with multiple sclerosis. Here the CDR3 reads CASSQAQYNEQFF. In DNA, the CDR3 is TGCGCCAGCAGCCAAGCCCAGTACAATGAGCAGTTCTTC.